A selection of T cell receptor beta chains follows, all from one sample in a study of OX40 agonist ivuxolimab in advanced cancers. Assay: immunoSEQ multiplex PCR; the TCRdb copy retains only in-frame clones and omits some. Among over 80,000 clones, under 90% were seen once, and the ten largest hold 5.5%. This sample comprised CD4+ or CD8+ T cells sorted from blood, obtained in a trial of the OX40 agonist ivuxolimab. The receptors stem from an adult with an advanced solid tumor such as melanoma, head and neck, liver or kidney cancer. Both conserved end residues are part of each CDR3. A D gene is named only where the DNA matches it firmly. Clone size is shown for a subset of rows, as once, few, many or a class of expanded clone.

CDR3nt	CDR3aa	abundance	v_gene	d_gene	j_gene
TGCGCCAGCGGAGACAGGGAACAGCCCCAGCATTTT	CASGDREQPQHF	once	TRBV10-2	TRBD1	TRBJ1-5
TGCGCCAGCAGTGAGTTTATAGGGGGGACTGCCGGGGAGCTGTTTTTT	CASSEFIGGTAGELFF	-	TRBV10-2	-	TRBJ2-2
TGTGCCAGCAGCTTCGTCGGTGAGCAGTTCTTC	CASSFVGEQFF	-	TRBV5-6	-	TRBJ2-1
TGTGCCAGCAGCTTCGGGGTGCGGGGAGAGACCCAGTACTTC	CASSFGVRGETQYF	once	TRBV7-2	-	TRBJ2-5
TGTGCCAGCAGTGTCCAGGGTTACATTCAGTACTTC	CASSVQGYIQYF	once	TRBV2	-	TRBJ2-4
TGCGCCAGCAGCTTGGGAGGATTCACAGATACGCAGTATTTT	CASSLGGFTDTQYF	-	TRBV5-1	-	TRBJ2-3
TGTGCCAGCAGCGTAGACAGGGGAAATACTGAAGCTTTCTTT	CASSVDRGNTEAFF	-	TRBV7-9	TRBD1	TRBJ1-1
TGTGCCAGCAGTGACGGGGGGGTGGGGACAGATACGCAGTATTTT	CASSDGGVGTDTQYF	-	TRBV6-4	TRBD2	TRBJ2-3
TGCAGCGTTGAAGTTCGGATAGCGGGAGCCCACGGGGAGCTGTTTTTT	CSVEVRIAGAHGELFF	-	TRBV29-1	TRBD2	TRBJ2-2
TGCAGTGCTGGTACCTACGAGCAGTACTTC	CSAGTYEQYF	few	TRBV20-1	-	TRBJ2-7
TGTGCCAGCAGCTTGGGCGGGCGGGGCGGAGGCGGGAACACTGAAGCTTTCTTT	CASSLGGRGGGGNTEAFF	-	TRBV5-6	-	TRBJ1-1
TGTGCCACCAGCCCACCGGGACAGTTCTACGAGCAGTACTTC	CATSPPGQFYEQYF	-	TRBV15	TRBD1	TRBJ2-7
TGTGCCAGCAGCTGGAGGGGGACAGGGATAGGCTACACCTTC	CASSWRGTGIGYTF	-	TRBV5-8	TRBD1	TRBJ1-2
TGTGCCAGCAGCGCTACGGGAGGGTCCGTCAACCTCTTTTATGGCTACACCTTC	CASSATGGSVNLFYGYTF	-	TRBV9	-	TRBJ1-2
TGTGCCAGCAGCTTGGCAGGAGTAAATCAGCCCCAGCATTTT	CASSLAGVNQPQHF	few	TRBV7-9	-	TRBJ1-5
TGTGCCAGCAGTCTAATTTGGGACGGACGAGAGACCCAGTACTTC	CASSLIWDGRETQYF	-	TRBV7-2	-	TRBJ2-5
TGTGCCAGCTCACCGGGGACGGTTGGGACCGGGGAGCTGTTTTTT	CASSPGTVGTGELFF	-	TRBV18	-	TRBJ2-2
TGTGCCAGCAGCCCCGGGGGACAGTCCCCTTGCACCTTC	CASSPGGQSPCTF	-	TRBV7-9	TRBD1	TRBJ1-2
TGTGCCAGCAGTGACCATACTGACCCACTTTTTGTGGCTGAAAAACTGTTTTTT	CASSDHTDPLFVAEKLFF	-	TRBV6-1	-	TRBJ1-4
TGTGCCAGCAGCTTAACGGACAGGAGCTCCTACGAGCAGTACTTC	CASSLTDRSSYEQYF	-	TRBV7-9	TRBD1	TRBJ2-7
TGTGCCAGACGGCCGTGGAGCTTGGGGACCGGGGAGCTGTTTTTT	CARRPWSLGTGELFF	-	TRBV21-1	-	TRBJ2-2
TGCGCCAGCAGCCACGGTCAGGGCGCTGGAAACACCATATATTTT	CASSHGQGAGNTIYF	-	TRBV5-1	-	TRBJ1-3
TGTGCCTGGACCCAGGGGATCGACTATGGCTACACCTTC	CAWTQGIDYGYTF	-	TRBV30	-	TRBJ1-2
TGTGCCTGGAGCGCATCCCGGGGGCTCCAAGAGACCCAGTACTTC	CAWSASRGLQETQYF	-	TRBV30	-	TRBJ2-5
TGTGCCAGCGGCTCGATCTTCCCTAACTATGGCTACACCTTC	CASGSIFPNYGYTF	-	TRBV6-6	-	TRBJ1-2
TGTGCCATCAGTGGGGGACCCAGCACAGATACGCAGTATTTT	CAISGGPSTDTQYF	-	TRBV10-3	-	TRBJ2-3
TGTGCCAGCCGTCATTGGGATTCACCCCTCCACTTT	CASRHWDSPLHF	-	TRBV11-2	-	TRBJ1-6
TGTGCCAGCAGCCCGACAGGGGGGTTCACTGAAGCTTTCTTT	CASSPTGGFTEAFF	few	TRBV5-6	TRBD1	TRBJ1-1
TGTGCCAGCAGTGCCGACAGACGCACTGAAGCTTTCTTT	CASSADRRTEAFF	-	TRBV6-1	-	TRBJ1-1
TGTGCCAGCACAGGCGTCACAGGCCCAAAAAAACTGTTTTTT	CASTGVTGPKKLFF	-	TRBV6-6	-	TRBJ1-4
TGCGCCAGCAGCCCAGGCAGGGGGATGAAAGGGACTGAAGCTTTCTTT	CASSPGRGMKGTEAFF	-	TRBV5-1	TRBD1	TRBJ1-1
TGTGCCAGCAGCTCTTATAACTATGGCTACACCTTC	CASSSYNYGYTF	-	TRBV5-6	-	TRBJ1-2
TGTGCCAGCAACTCCCCTGACGGCGTCTATGGCTACACCTTC	CASNSPDGVYGYTF	-	TRBV2	-	TRBJ1-2
TGTGCCAGCAGGCTCAACCAGGGAATTAACACTGAAGCTTTCTTT	CASRLNQGINTEAFF	-	TRBV25-1	-	TRBJ1-1
TGTGCCAGCAGTTCGGCCCTTCTTCAAGAGACCCAGTACTTC	CASSSALLQETQYF	-	TRBV6-5	-	TRBJ2-5
TGTGCCAGCAGCTTAGCGGAGGGGGCGCGGGCTTTCTTT	CASSLAEGARAFF	-	TRBV7-8	TRBD1	TRBJ1-1
TGCGCCAGCAGCTTGGCCCCAGGGAGTAGCGGCTACGAGCAGTACTTC	CASSLAPGSSGYEQYF	-	TRBV5-1	-	TRBJ2-7
TGTGCCGGTACCTCGACAGGGCTGGGCTATGGCTACACCTTC	CAGTSTGLGYGYTF	-	TRBV19	TRBD1	TRBJ1-2
TGTGCCAGCAGCGGGCCCTTTGGGAACATTCAGTACTTC	CASSGPFGNIQYF	once	TRBV11-2	-	TRBJ2-4
TGTGCCAGTTCCCCCGGAGCGCGGTCCACAGATACGCAGTATTTT	CASSPGARSTDTQYF	few	TRBV19	-	TRBJ2-3
TGTGCCAGCACCTCCAGGGGCAGCTCCTACAATGAGCAGTTCTTC	CASTSRGSSYNEQFF	-	TRBV11-1	-	TRBJ2-1
TGCAGCGCAACAACTACTAGCGGGAGGCTTGAGCAGTTCTTC	CSATTTSGRLEQFF	-	TRBV29-1	TRBD2	TRBJ2-1
TGTGCCAGCAGTTTGGGGACTAGCGGGGCCTACTACGAGCAGTACTTC	CASSLGTSGAYYEQYF	-	TRBV27	TRBD2	TRBJ2-7
TGTGCCAGCAGCCATCCTCCTGGGGGGCTGAGCTCTGGAAACACCATATATTTT	CASSHPPGGLSSGNTIYF	-	TRBV4-2	-	TRBJ1-3
TGTGCCAGTAGTATAGGGGGTTTCAATCAGCCCCAGCATTTT	CASSIGGFNQPQHF	once	TRBV19	-	TRBJ1-5
TGTGCCAGCAGAGGACAGGGAGGAGATGGCTACACCTTC	CASRGQGGDGYTF	few	TRBV9	TRBD1	TRBJ1-2
TGTGCCAGCACTAAGGGACAAGCCTACGAGCAGTACTTC	CASTKGQAYEQYF	-	TRBV6-5	-	TRBJ2-7
TGTGCCAGCAGCTACGACACCTACAATGAGCAGTTCTTC	CASSYDTYNEQFF	-	TRBV7-9	-	TRBJ2-1
TGTGCCAGCAGCTTCCCCGGACAAATCCTTAATGGCTACACCTTC	CASSFPGQILNGYTF	-	TRBV11-3	-	TRBJ1-2
TGTGCCAGCAGCAGGGCCTACGAGCAGTACTTC	CASSRAYEQYF	once	TRBV6-9	-	TRBJ2-7
TGTGCCACAGGGGGCATGAACACTGAAGCTTTCTTT	CATGGMNTEAFF	-	TRBV15	TRBD1	TRBJ1-1
TGTGCCAGCAGCCGTGGGACAGCGAACTATGGCTACACCTTC	CASSRGTANYGYTF	-	TRBV7-3	TRBD1	TRBJ1-2
TGTGCCAGCAGCGTAGACAGCGGGAGCACAGATACGCAGTATTTT	CASSVDSGSTDTQYF	-	TRBV9	-	TRBJ2-3